A single sample gave rise to the 27 T cell receptor beta chains below, sequenced in a study of blood T cells in healthy people across ages. With a J-beta primer mix and a sample-barcoded 5' primer, a second PCR ran roughly 6 to 11 cycles. MiXCR was run by TCRdb on the 5' RACE reads, yielding one entry per CDR3 protein. The repertoire consists of about 1.6 million distinct CDR3 sequences, with about 35% occurring once and the leading ten covering about 11%. The sample comprised blood. All receptors derive from a woman in her twenties or thirties in good health.

The chain uses TRBV7-9 and TRBJ2-7; D is uncertain. This CDR3 has 15 amino acids. The V and J ends lost 5 bases and 0 bases respectively, with 14 bases between them. Germline V gene sequence: CDR1 SEHNR, CDR2 FQNEAQ (reference sequence). The CDR3 here is CASSPVTGSSYEQYF. CDR3 DNA sequence: TGTGCCAGCAGCCCAGTGACCGGTAGCTCCTACGAGCAGTACTTC.

This clonotype was recorded a few times. V and J are TRBV7-9 and TRBJ1-1; D unclear. CDR3 length: 15 amino acids. V gave up 2 bases and J gave up 4 bases, with 14 bases separating them. The germline V gene encodes CDR1 SEHNR and CDR2 FQNEAQ (reference sequence). Here the CDR3 reads CASSLSASSITEAFF. CDR3 sequence (DNA): TGTGCCAGCAGCTTATCCGCGTCCAGCATCACTGAAGCTTTCTTT.

The chain recombines TRBV15 with TRBJ2-1, with 9 nucleotides matching TRBD1. The CDR3 is 19 residues long. CDR1 is LNHNV, CDR2 YYDKDF, per germline (reference sequence). With V trimmed by 0 bases and J by 4 bases, 13 bases remained unmatched. The CDR3 region is CATSRDPHRTGAPYNEQFF. As DNA, the CDR3 is TGTGCCACCAGCAGAGACCCACACCGGACAGGGGCCCCTTACAATGAGCAGTTCTTC.

This clonotype showed up just a few times. The rearrangement uses TRBV11-1 and TRBJ1-2, with 8 bases identical to TRBD1. CDR3 length: 15 residues. Germline values: CDR1 SGHAT, CDR2 FQDESV (reference sequence). Unmatched junction bases numbered 10, after V lost 5 bases and J lost 5 bases. The CDR3 nucleotides read TGTGCCAGCAGCCCAGACAGGGGAGGGACGTATGGCTACACCTTC. Translation gives CASSPDRGGTYGYTF.

This clonotype has a handful of counts. At one boundary the junction diverges from the germline segment, which might be a read error. V and J are TRBV2 and TRBJ1-5; no firm D call. In germline, CDR1 is SNHLY, CDR2 FYNNEI. The CDR3 has 13 amino acids. CDR3 in DNA: TGTACCAGCAGTCCTAATAGCAATCAGCCCCAGCATTTT. This gives the protein CTSSPNSNQPQHF.

This clonotype was found many times. One end of the junction fails to match germline, which may point to a read error. J is TRBJ1-5 and V is TRBV7-9; D not certain. The V gene's germline CDR1 is SEHNR and CDR2 FQNEAQ (reference sequence). The CDR3 is 14 residues long. CDR3 amino acids: CASSLDGFNQPQHF. The CDR3 nucleotides are TGTGCCAGCAGTTTAGATGGCTTTAATCAGCCCCAGCATTTT.

The chain couples TRBV28 to TRBJ2-5; a weak D match, TRBD1 (6 bases). CDR3 length: 13 amino acids. The V end lost 6 bases, the J end lost 4 bases, and 12 bases lay between the germline ends. In germline, CDR1 is MDHEN, CDR2 SYDVKM. The CDR3: CASRLGQRETQYF. For the CDR3, the DNA is TGTGCCAGCAGACTGGGACAAAGAGAGACCCAGTACTTC.

The chain links TRBV2 to TRBJ2-7; perhaps TRBD1 as D (5 bases). Trimming shortened V by 7 bases and J by 1 base, and 17 bases separated the two germline ends. From germline, CDR1 is SNHLY and CDR2 FYNNEI. This CDR3 spans 15 amino acids. The CDR3, as DNA: TGTGCCAGCACCTCCACGGCAGGGCAGTCCTACGAGCAGTACTTC. Amino acids: CASTSTAGQSYEQYF. The full variable domain, its missing parts supplied by reference TRBV2 and TRBJ2-7, is EPEVTQTPSHQVTQMGQEVILRCVPISNHLYFYWYRQILGQKVEFLVSFYNNEISEKSEIFDDQFSVERPDGSNFTLKIRSTKLEDSAMYFCASTSTAGQSYEQYFGPGTRLTVT.

This sequence joins TRBV20-1 and TRBJ2-1, with D possibly matching TRBD2 (5 bases). The CDR3 has 11 residues. CDR1 is DFQATT and CDR2 is SNEGSKA in the germline V gene (reference sequence). V was clipped by 5 bases and J by 6 bases, with 8 bases between them. In nucleotides, the CDR3 is TGCAGTGCTTGGGAGTTCAATGAGCAGTTCTTC. It encodes CSAWEFNEQFF.

This clonotype has a count of ten or more. The CDR3 nucleotides read TGCAGCGTTGTTGAGGAGACCCAGTACTTC. It translates to CSVVEETQYF. The chain couples TRBV29-1 to TRBJ2-5; unclear D gene. This CDR3 has 10 residues. Trimming cost V 4 bases and J 5 bases, with 5 bases left between them. Germline CDR1 SQVTM, CDR2 ANQGSEA.

This clonotype came up a few times. The chain joins TRBV7-9 to TRBJ2-4, with D perhaps TRBD2 (6 bases). Trimming left V 4 bases short and J 0 bases short, with 13 bases between. Germline V gene data show CDR1 as SEHNR and CDR2 as FQNEAQ (reference sequence). There are 16 residues in the CDR3. CDR3 sequence reads: CASSSGLTLAKNIQYF. As DNA, the CDR3 is TGTGCCAGCAGCTCGGGACTGACGCTAGCCAAAAACATTCAGTACTTC.

There are many counts of this clonotype. The V gene is TRBV4-1, the J gene TRBJ2-7; 11 bases fit TRBD1. The CDR3 covers 14 residues. V lost 4 bases to trimming and J lost 6 bases; unmatched junction nucleotides: 5. The V gene's germline CDR1 is MGHRA and CDR2 YSYEKL. In nucleotides, the CDR3 is TGCGCCAGCAGCCCCTGGGGGACAGGGGGCGAGCAGTACTTC. Translation gives CASSPWGTGGEQYF.

This clonotype was observed a handful of times. This chain links TRBV4-2 with TRBJ2-3; TRBD1 might be the D (6 bases). The CDR3 contains 15 residues. The germline V and J ends were trimmed by 0 bases and 4 bases, with 11 bases remaining between them. Germline CDR1 and CDR2: LGHNA and YNFKEQ. The chain's CDR3 is CASSQDPAGADTQYF. The DNA of the CDR3 is TGTGCCAGCAGCCAAGATCCAGCAGGGGCAGATACGCAGTATTTT.

The V and J genes are TRBV20-1 and TRBJ1-2, with D possibly matching TRBD1 (5 bases). V lost 1 base, J lost 2 bases, and 14 bases lay in between. Germline CDR1 and CDR2: DFQATT and SNEGSKA (reference sequence). This CDR3 contains 15 residues. This CDR3 is CSARVGGDRNYGYTF. For the CDR3, the DNA is TGCAGTGCTAGAGTGGGAGGGGATAGAAACTATGGCTACACCTTC.

This clonotype turned up a few times. The V call is TRBV12-3 or TRBV12-4, the J call TRBJ2-7, with 8 bases that match TRBD1. J lost 5 bases, V lost 3 bases, and 15 bases had no gene match. The CDR3 runs 17 residues. CDR3 nucleotide sequence: TGTGCCAGCAGTTTGGAAGTGGAGGCAGGGGGCATACACGAGCAGTACTTC. Its translation: CASSLEVEAGGIHEQYF.

This clonotype has just a few counts. The chain recombines TRBV11-2 with TRBJ2-1; 7 bases line up with TRBD2. The CDR3 sequence is 17 residues long. V dropped 2 bases and J dropped 6; count of bases not matched to a gene: 13. The germline gives CDR1 SGHAT, CDR2 FQNNGV. The CDR3 region is CASSLWSSGNAFNEQFF. The CDR3, as DNA: TGTGCCAGCAGCTTATGGTCCAGCGGGAATGCCTTCAATGAGCAGTTCTTC.

This rearrangement joins TRBV27 to TRBJ2-7, with D possibly being TRBD1 (5 bases). Germline lookup yields CDR1 MNHEY and CDR2 SMNVEV (reference sequence). This CDR3 contains 14 residues. The V and J ends lost 4 bases and 8 bases respectively, with 18 bases between them. As DNA, the CDR3 is TGTGCCAGCAGTTGTCAGTTAGTAGGGGCCAAGCAGTACTTC. This sequence encodes CASSCQLVGAKQYF.

This clonotype was detected only a few times. This sequence joins TRBV6-6 and TRBJ1-2; D call uncertain. Trimming cost V 2 bases and J 6 bases, with 10 bases left between them. Germline CDR1 reads MNHNY; CDR2 reads SVGAGI (reference sequence). The CDR3 is made up of 13 amino acids. CDR3 in DNA: TGTGCCAGCAGTTACGAGATCTTTAATGGCTACACCTTC. Its translation: CASSYEIFNGYTF.

Comments on this clonotype: A much larger clone lies one base from this, so it may be a read error. V is TRBV4-1 and J is TRBJ2-1; D remains ambiguous. Judging by the DNA end, TRBJ2-7 fits better; the J call may be wrong. The CDR3 loop spans 13 amino acids. Germline V lookup: CDR1 MGHRA, CDR2 YSYEKL. The CDR3 reads CASSQALYNEQYF. CDR3 in DNA: TGCGCCAGCAGCCAAGCGCTCTACAATGAGCAGTACTTC.

The gene calls are TRBV20-1 and TRBJ2-3; 7 bases fit TRBD1. The CDR3 is made up of 13 amino acids. Germline V CDR1 and CDR2: DFQATT, SNEGSKA (reference sequence). Trimming took 7 bases from V and 2 from J; bases not matched to a gene: 6. DNA for the CDR3: TGCAGTGGCACGACAGGGACCACAGATACGCAGTATTTT. It specifies CSGTTGTTDTQYF.

For the CDR3, the DNA is TGTGCCAGCAGAGATCTGGGACCGCTTGGCCCCTACGAGCAGTACTTC. As protein: CASRDLGPLGPYEQYF. The chain uses TRBV27 and TRBJ2-4, with D perhaps being TRBD1 or TRBD2 (5 bases each). The better agreement between TRBJ2-7 and the DNA end casts doubt on the J call. The CDR3 runs 16 residues. Germline assignment: CDR1 MNHEY and CDR2 SMNVEV (reference sequence).

This clonotype occurred a few times. The gene calls are TRBV11-2 and TRBJ2-1; 8 nucleotides agree with TRBD2. The J segment lost 3 bases and the V segment lost 6 bases, leaving 7 bases of the junction unmatched. This CDR3 comprises 15 residues. Looked up from germline, CDR1 is SGHAT and CDR2 is FQNNGV. CDR3 sequence: CASSPSGSYYNEQFF. Here the CDR3 DNA reads TGTGCCAGCAGTCCGAGCGGGAGTTACTACAATGAGCAGTTCTTC.

The chain joins TRBV12-3 or TRBV12-4 to TRBJ2-6, with TRBD1 matching over 7 bases. The CDR3 sequence is 19 residues long. V shed 5 bases and J 0 bases; nucleotides not matched to a gene: 13. CDR3 region: CASSLPFRTGRSGANVLTF. In nucleotides, the CDR3 is TGTGCCAGCAGTCTCCCGTTTCGGACAGGCCGCTCTGGGGCCAACGTCCTGACTTTC.

This clonotype came up a few times. The rearrangement joins TRBV12-3 or TRBV12-4 to TRBJ1-2; 8 nucleotides line up with TRBD1. The CDR3 covers 12 residues. After removal of 4 bases from V and 11 bases from J, the junction contained 6 bases not matched to a gene. CDR3 DNA: TGTGCCAGCAGTTATCTGACAGGGGCATACACCTTC. Translation gives CASSYLTGAYTF.

The chain joins TRBV20-1 to TRBJ2-1; D not resolved. This CDR3 comprises 15 residues. Trimming pared 0 bases from V and 0 bases from J, leaving 9 bases between. Germline V gene sequence: CDR1 DFQATT, CDR2 SNEGSKA (reference sequence). The CDR3 loop reads CSARERRGSYNEQFF. CDR3 in DNA: TGCAGTGCTAGAGAAAGAAGAGGCTCCTACAATGAGCAGTTCTTC.

The V and J genes are TRBV11-2 and TRBJ2-1; 7 nucleotides line up with TRBD1. Germline CDR1 reads SGHAT; CDR2 reads FQNNGV. V shed 1 base and J 9 bases; nucleotides not matched to a gene: 6. This CDR3 is built from 14 residues. The CDR3 region has the DNA TGTGCCAGCAGCTTAGTTCTGACAGGGAGTGAGCAGTTCTTC. Protein: CASSLVLTGSEQFF.

This clonotype was detected only a few times. The rearrangement links TRBV3-1 to TRBJ2-5; D remains unclear. The DNA end is more similar to TRBJ2-7, so the J call may be wrong. CDR1 and CDR2 (germline): LGHDT, YNNKEL (reference sequence). The CDR3 totals 13 residues. The CDR3 spells CASSRSGTAEQYF. The CDR3 nucleotides are TGTGCCAGCAGTAGGTCAGGTACCGCCGAGCAGTACTTC.